What follows are 25 T cell receptor beta chains derived from one specimen sequenced in a study of identifying expanded T cells in peripheral blood. The data were produced by immunoSEQ multiplex PCR, yet TCRdb's version contains in-frame clones alone and is incomplete. The table has approximately 120,000 clones, 88% seen once; the top ten hold approximately 8%. What was sequenced was blood. The receptors were gathered from a person aged 18-70 years in good health.

The chain joins TRBV12-5 to TRBJ2-5, with D possibly being TRBD1 or TRBD2 (6 bases each). The V gene's germline CDR1 is LGHNT and CDR2 FRNRAP. Trimming stripped 5 bases from V and 4 bases from J, with 17 bases between. The CDR3 runs 15 residues. CDR3 bases: TGTGCTAGTGGTCCGGGGGCCTCACCTCGAGAGACCCAGTACTTC. It translates to CASGPGASPRETQYF.

CDR3 amino acids: CASSLALGYEAFF. Written as DNA, the CDR3 is TGTGCCAGCAGCTTAGCGCTCGGGTATGAAGCTTTCTTT. V is TRBV7-9 and J is TRBJ1-1; D not certain. The CDR3 totals 13 residues. Germline CDR1 and CDR2: SEHNR and FQNEAQ (reference sequence). V lost 0 bases and J lost 7, with 9 bases in between.

CDR3 residues: CASSSVGLTANTEAFF. The CDR3 DNA reads TGTGCCAGCTCATCAGTCGGCCTAACAGCGAACACTGAAGCTTTCTTT. This chain uses TRBV18 with TRBJ1-1; no clear D gene. V lost 5 bases and J 1 base, leaving 17 bases between the germline ends. Germline CDR1 and CDR2: KGHSH and LQKENI. CDR3 length: 16 residues.

The chain has TRBV19 and TRBJ2-3; 12 bases are shared with TRBD2. CDR3 length: 14 residues. Trimming took 10 bases from V and 4 from J; bases not matched to a gene: 6. The V gene's germline CDR1 is LNHDA and CDR2 SQIVND (reference sequence). As DNA, the CDR3 is TGTGCCACCTCGACTAGCGGGAGTGCAGATACGCAGTATTTT. Amino acids: CATSTSGSADTQYF.

The chain has TRBV28 and TRBJ2-1; 8 bases fit TRBD2. With 6 bases clipped from V and 4 bases from J, the junction kept 5 bases outside the gene matches. This CDR3 region has 14 residues. In germline, CDR1 is MDHEN, CDR2 SYDVKM. CDR3 amino acids: CASSAGGLYNEQFF. The CDR3 bases are TGTGCCAGCAGCGCGGGAGGACTTTACAATGAGCAGTTCTTC.

The chain is built from TRBV4-1 and TRBJ2-7, with D tentatively TRBD1 (5 bases). Per germline, CDR1 MGHRA and CDR2 YSYEKL. The V end lost 0 bases, the J end lost 5 bases, and 14 bases lay between the germline ends. There are 15 residues in the CDR3. Here the CDR3 DNA reads TGCGCCAGCAGCCAAGAACTTCAGGGATTCCACGAGCAGTACTTC. As protein: CASSQELQGFHEQYF.

The V gene is TRBV6-1, the J gene TRBJ2-2; tentatively, D is TRBD1 or TRBD2 (5 bases each). Germline V gene lookup returns CDR1 MNHNS and CDR2 SASEGT. Trimming cost V 2 bases and J 2 bases, with 12 bases left between them. This CDR3 comprises 16 residues. The CDR3 is CASSEQGEGNTGELFF. CDR3 nucleotide sequence: TGTGCCAGCAGTGAACAGGGAGAGGGAAACACCGGGGAGCTGTTTTTT.

The rearrangement links TRBV19 to TRBJ2-7; 7 positions match TRBD1. This CDR3 is built from 11 residues. J was trimmed by 12 bases and V by 5 bases; bases with no gene match: 7. CDR1 and CDR2 (germline): LNHDA, SQIVND (reference sequence). DNA for the CDR3: TGTGCCAGTAGTGCCCGGGACAGACGGTACTTC. Protein sequence: CASSARDRRYF.

The rearrangement joins TRBV7-9 to TRBJ2-5, with D perhaps matching TRBD2 (5 bases). Germline assignment: CDR1 SEHNR and CDR2 FQNEAQ (reference sequence). V was trimmed by 5 bases and J by 5 bases, leaving 9 bases between them. This CDR3 spans 12 amino acids. CDR3 DNA: TGTGCCAGCAGCCCCTCGGGGGAGACCCAGTACTTC. Translation: CASSPSGETQYF.

The chain has TRBV30 and TRBJ1-2, with 7 nucleotides matching TRBD1. Trimming cost V 2 bases and J 6 bases; bases outside gene matches: 18. The germline CDR1 and CDR2 sequences are GTSNPN and SVGIG (reference sequence). The length of the CDR3 is 17 residues. For the CDR3, the DNA is TGTGCCTGGAGTATCATATCGAGACGGTACAGGGGAGATGGCTACACCTTC. Its translation: CAWSIISRRYRGDGYTF.

This chain connects TRBV19 to TRBJ1-2; D is uncertain. CDR1 and CDR2 (germline): LNHDA, SQIVND (reference sequence). The CDR3 spans 12 residues. Trimming cost V 7 bases and J 4 bases, with 10 bases left between them. The CDR3 reads CASNARAYGYTF. In nucleotides, the CDR3 is TGTGCCAGTAACGCACGGGCCTATGGCTACACCTTC. Using reference TRBV19 and TRBJ1-2 for the parts outside the CDR3, the full variable domain is DGGITQSPKYLFRKEGQNVTLSCEQNLNHDAMYWYRQDPGQGLRLIYYSQIVNDFQKGDIAEGYSVSREKKESFPLTVTSAQKNPTAFYLCASNARAYGYTFGSGTRLTVV.

The chain employs TRBV2 and TRBJ2-5; weak D call: TRBD2 (6 bases). Trimming cost V 0 bases and J 5 bases, with 13 bases left between them. This CDR3 spans 15 amino acids. The germline CDR1 and CDR2 sequences are SNHLY and FYNNEI. The CDR3 is CASSEALSSGETQYF. The CDR3 coding sequence is TGTGCCAGCAGTGAAGCCCTCTCCAGCGGGGAGACCCAGTACTTC.

The rearrangement links TRBV11-1 to TRBJ2-7; D may be TRBD1 (5 bases). The V end lost 5 bases, the J end lost 4 bases, and 9 bases lay between the germline ends. Germline CDR1 and CDR2: SGHAT and FQDESV (reference sequence). The CDR3 covers 12 residues. CDR3 DNA sequence: TGTGCCAGCAGCGTCCCAGGGTACGAGCAGTACTTC. Its protein is CASSVPGYEQYF.

Remarks on this clone: Given a much more abundant clone one base away, this may be a read error. This chain links TRBV5-4 with TRBJ2-3; D remains unclear. Trimming left V 0 bases short and J 3 bases short, with 5 bases between. CDR1 and CDR2 (germline): SGHNT, YYREEE (reference sequence). This CDR3 comprises 13 residues. The CDR3: CASSLVGTDTQYF. For the CDR3, the DNA is TGTGCCAGCAGCTTGGTGGGTACAGATACGCAGTATTTT.

The chain is built from TRBV28 and TRBJ1-1; the D gene is possibly TRBD1 (6 bases). Germline CDR1 MDHEN, CDR2 SYDVKM. Trimming took 7 bases from V and 0 from J, leaving 15 bases between them. The length of the CDR3 is 15 residues. CDR3 protein: CASTPSDRLNTEAFF. Written as DNA, the CDR3 is TGTGCCAGCACCCCCTCGGACAGATTGAACACTGAAGCTTTCTTT.

The chain links TRBV18 to TRBJ2-7; no reliable D call. The CDR3 contains 14 residues. CDR1 is KGHSH, CDR2 LQKENI, per germline. Trimming took off 0 bases at V and 2 bases at J, with 8 bases between the two ends. CDR3 residues: CASSPPQVTYEQYF. CDR3 nucleotides: TGTGCCAGCTCACCACCCCAGGTAACCTACGAGCAGTACTTC.

The chain links TRBV18 to TRBJ1-2; D unresolved. The CDR3 covers 13 residues. Germline V lookup: CDR1 KGHSH, CDR2 LQKENI. V shed 8 bases and J shed 2 bases, with 12 bases lying between them. In DNA form, the CDR3 reads TGTGCCAGCCTGGGGTCGGAGAACTATGGCTACACCTTC. Translated: CASLGSENYGYTF. The full variable domain, rest sourced from reference TRBV18 and TRBJ1-2, is NAGVMQNPRHLVRRRGQEARLRCSPMKGHSHVYWYRQLPEEGLKFMVYLQKENIIDESGMPKERFSAEFPKEGPSILRIQQVVRGDSAAYFCASLGSENYGYTFGSGTRLTVV.

The CDR3 bases are TGTGCCAGCAGCTTGGGACAGGGGGGAGGTAGGGCCAAAAACATTCAGTACTTC. Translating gives CASSLGQGGGRAKNIQYF. This chain uses TRBV5-4 with TRBJ2-4, with 9 bases that match TRBD1. CDR1 SGHNT and CDR2 YYREEE come from the germline V gene (reference sequence). The CDR3 loop spans 18 amino acids. J was trimmed by 1 base and V by 0 bases; bases with no gene match: 8.

This clone was observed a single time. The chain employs TRBV10-3 and TRBJ1-4, with D perhaps TRBD1 (5 bases). Germline V gene sequence: CDR1 ENHRY, CDR2 SYGVKD. The CDR3 runs to 14 residues. V was cut by 8 bases and J by 0 bases, with 10 bases left in between. DNA for the CDR3: TGTGCCATCGCCGGGGGGGCAACTAATGAAAAACTGTTTTTT. Its protein product is CAIAGGATNEKLFF.

Remarks on this clone: Other nucleotide sequences from this sample produce the same CDR3. The CDR3 here is CASSLGQSTDTQYF. CDR3 DNA sequence: TGCGCCAGCAGCTTGGGACAAAGCACAGATACGCAGTATTTT. The chain employs TRBV5-1 and TRBJ2-3; unclear D gene. Between the trimmed V and J ends, which lost 0 bases and 0 bases, there was a span of 5 bases. CDR3 size: 14 residues. Germline V lookup: CDR1 SGHRS, CDR2 YFSETQ.

The chain carries TRBV5-1 and TRBJ2-2, with D possibly matching TRBD2 (6 bases). V lost 2 bases, J lost 6 bases, and 14 bases lay in between. Germline CDR1 SGHRS, CDR2 YFSETQ. This CDR3 spans 15 amino acids. CDR3 amino acids: CASSFGLPDAGELFF. The CDR3, as DNA: TGCGCCAGCAGCTTTGGACTACCCGACGCCGGGGAGCTGTTTTTT. Based on the CDR3 plus reference TRBV5-1 and TRBJ2-2, the full variable domain is KAGVTQTPRYLIKTRGQQVTLSCSPISGHRSVSWYQQTPGQGLQFLFEYFSETQRNKGNFPGRFSGRQFSNSRSEMNVSTLELGDSALYLCASSFGLPDAGELFFGEGSRLTVL.

V is TRBV7-2 and J is TRBJ1-2, with D unresolved. With 3 bases removed from V and 8 bases from J, the gap between germline ends came to 13 bases. The CDR3 runs to 13 residues. CDR1 is SGHTA, CDR2 FQGNSA, per germline. The DNA of the CDR3 is TGTGCCAGCAGCTTCGGGGAGTCTATCGGCTACACCTTC. Its protein is CASSFGESIGYTF.

The chain couples TRBV7-9 to TRBJ1-3, with D perhaps matching TRBD1 (5 bases). Germline V lookup: CDR1 SEHNR, CDR2 FQNEAQ (reference sequence). Trimming cost V 7 bases and J 1 base, with 20 bases left between them. The CDR3 length is 17 residues. The CDR3 DNA follows: TGTGCCAGCACCCAGTGGTCTCAGGGAAGTTCTGGAAACACCATATATTTT. Its translation: CASTQWSQGSSGNTIYF.

This clone was observed once. V and J are TRBV28 and TRBJ2-1; D is undetermined. This CDR3 is 15 amino acids long. Germline-derived CDR1 and CDR2 are MDHEN and SYDVKM. The V gene lost 5 bases and the J gene lost 7 bases, with 18 bases spanning the gap. CDR3 residues: CASSPTDPGLNEQFF. CDR3 sequence (DNA): TGTGCCAGCAGTCCCACGGACCCCGGGTTGAATGAGCAGTTCTTC.

The gene calls are TRBV27 and TRBJ2-6, with 7 bases aligning to TRBD1. The V gene end was trimmed by 5 bases and the J gene end by 2 bases; junction bases not matched to a gene: 6. Germline V gene sequence: CDR1 MNHEY, CDR2 SMNVEV (reference sequence). This CDR3 contains 16 residues. CDR3 coding DNA: TGTGCCAGCAGTCAAAGAACAGGGGCTGGGGCCAACGTCCTGACTTTC. It codes for CASSQRTGAGANVLTF.